This T cell receptor (beta chain) was recovered during a study of cytomegalovirus exposure and HLA in healthy donors (TCRdb year 2017). In terms of the full investigation: According to a later analysis, the approximately 120 validation repertoires were produced on the same platform as the approximately 600 repertoires of the first cohort. The study aimed to test whether cataloging public T cell receptors could reveal signatures of past pathogen exposure. Besides the first cohort of around 670 subjects, a separate validation cohort made up of over 100 different subjects was used. To predict cytomegalovirus infection status, the study brought together high-throughput TCR immunosequencing, statistical association of individual TCRs with disease status, and machine learning. The paper as a whole reports these results and caveats: In the study, approximately 160 TCR beta chains were listed as associated with cytomegalovirus. Subsequent analysis determined that TCRs grouped into clusters in the first cohort also showed a tendency toward co-occurrence across the 130 or so validation repertoires, and 85% to 95% of cluster scores exceeded 0. The authors suggested that the approach could potentially be generalized to other disease states and immunological phenotypes. In both the original and validation cohorts, the classifier was reported to diagnose cytomegalovirus status with high specificity and sensitivity. Most TCR sequences were seen in very few donors, while some public TCRs were found in many individuals. All 120 or so repertoires were used to score co-occurrence in the validation cohort in a later analysis, because that analysis had no HLA typing for the cohort. In vitro tests confirmed that a few of the cytomegalovirus-associated TCR beta chains recognize cytomegalovirus antigens.

Receptor amplification or capture employed the immunoSEQ multiplex PCR assay. As for how the authors treated the data: A statistical classification framework was built for diagnosing cytomegalovirus status from the catalog of TCR beta chain sequences. The table was pulled from immuneACCESS by TCRdb, which kept in-frame rearrangements only. Such tables lose some clones; where checked, under half of the loss comes from unresolved V genes, and the rest has no known cause. V, J and clone size derive from that table, while D and trimming were established from the DNA sequence. The sample table lists 250,000 to 400,000 clones, over 75% of them with a count of one. The top ten constitute about 0.96% of the sample. With regard to this clone: Which antigen it targets is not known. The sample holds no much larger clone one base away, and base qualities are not on file.

The donors were included in the validation cohort of roughly 130 subjects, a group kept apart from the roughly 680-subject first cohort. Based on the germline V gene, the CDR1 and CDR2 sequences are SNHLY and FYNNEI. The CDR3 contains 12 residues, cysteine and phenylalanine counted. The sequence is cut down to CDR3 DNA, 36 bases in frame from base 1. The trim is 7 bases for V and 2 bases for J, with a gap of 6 bases between the germline ends. Sequenced material: PBMCs. The clonotype comes from a man aged 25-45 years in good health and CMV-seronegative. This sequence uses TRBV2 and TRBJ1-5, with no confident D gene call. The DNA reads TGTGCCAGCACGGAGGGCAATCAGCCCCAGCATTTT. This codes for CASTEGNQPQHF.